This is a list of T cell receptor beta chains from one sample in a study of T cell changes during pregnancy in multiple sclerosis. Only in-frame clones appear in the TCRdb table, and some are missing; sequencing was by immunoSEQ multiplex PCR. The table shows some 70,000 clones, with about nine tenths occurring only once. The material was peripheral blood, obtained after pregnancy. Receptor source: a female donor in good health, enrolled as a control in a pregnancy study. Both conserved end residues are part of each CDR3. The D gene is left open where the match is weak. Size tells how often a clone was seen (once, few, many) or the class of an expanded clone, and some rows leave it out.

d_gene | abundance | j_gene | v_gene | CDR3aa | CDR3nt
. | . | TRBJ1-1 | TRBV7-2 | CASSLRGGAFF | TGTGCCAGCAGCTTACGGGGTGGAGCTTTCTTT
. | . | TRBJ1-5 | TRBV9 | CASSAGQGNQPQHF | TGTGCCAGCAGCGCCGGGCAGGGTAATCAGCCCCAGCATTTT
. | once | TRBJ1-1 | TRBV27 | CASSPPSGGGTEAFF | TGTGCCAGCAGTCCGCCGAGCGGGGGGGGCACTGAAGCTTTCTTT
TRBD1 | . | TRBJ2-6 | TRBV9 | CASSPQRPGGAFGANVLTF | TGTGCCAGCAGCCCACAAAGGCCAGGGGGCGCGTTTGGGGCCAACGTCCTGACTTTC
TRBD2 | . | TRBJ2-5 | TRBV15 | CATSRDTLAGGQETQYF | TGTGCCACCAGCAGAGATACACTAGCGGGAGGGCAAGAGACCCAGTACTTC
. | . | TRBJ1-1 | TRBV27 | CASSLDWGDTEAFF | TGTGCCAGCAGTTTAGACTGGGGGGACACTGAAGCTTTCTTT
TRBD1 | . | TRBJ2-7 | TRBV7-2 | CASSPTGTGGATYEQYF | TGTGCCAGCAGCCCCACCGGGACAGGGGGGGCCACCTACGAGCAGTACTTC
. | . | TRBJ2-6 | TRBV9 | CASSVSGGSGANVLTF | TGTGCCAGCAGCGTATCCGGAGGGTCTGGGGCCAACGTCCTGACTTTC
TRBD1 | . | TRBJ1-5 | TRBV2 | CASSRQGRNQPQHF | TGTGCCAGCAGTCGACAGGGGAGAAATCAGCCCCAGCATTTT
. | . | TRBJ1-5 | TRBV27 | CASSPSPARGNQPQHF | TGTGCCAGCAGTCCGAGTCCAGCGAGGGGCAATCAGCCCCAGCATTTT
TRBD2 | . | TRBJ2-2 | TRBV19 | CASSMRSSGANTGELFF | TGTGCCAGTAGTATGAGGAGTAGCGGGGCAAACACCGGGGAGCTGTTTTTT
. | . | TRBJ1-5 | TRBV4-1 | CASSQRGDQPQHF | TGCGCCAGCAGCCAACGGGGGGATCAGCCCCAGCATTTT
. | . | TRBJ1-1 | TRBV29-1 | CSVGAGAEAFF | TGCAGCGTTGGGGCAGGGGCCGAAGCTTTCTTT
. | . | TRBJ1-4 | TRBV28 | CASRKTGQTRQTATNEKLFF | TGTGCCAGCAGGAAAACCGGACAAACCCGACAGACTGCAACTAATGAAAAACTGTTTTTT
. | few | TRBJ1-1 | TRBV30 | CAWSLGVANTEAFF | TGTGCCTGGAGCCTGGGTGTAGCGAACACTGAAGCTTTCTTT
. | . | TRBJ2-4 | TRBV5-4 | CASSLSWADIQYF | TGTGCCAGCAGCTTGTCCTGGGCCGACATTCAGTACTTC
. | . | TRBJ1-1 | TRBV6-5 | CASSRGTFAYEAFF | TGTGCCAGCAGTAGGGGGACATTCGCCTATGAAGCTTTCTTT
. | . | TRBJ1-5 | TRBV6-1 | CAAVETVTSNQPQHF | TGTGCAGCGGTAGAGACGGTGACCTCTAATCAGCCCCAGCATTTT
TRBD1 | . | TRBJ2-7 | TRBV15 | CATRRDRGTLEQYF | TGTGCCACCAGGCGGGACAGGGGTACCCTCGAGCAGTACTTC
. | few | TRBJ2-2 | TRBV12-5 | CASGLQNTGELFF | TGTGCTAGTGGTTTACAAAACACCGGGGAGCTGTTTTTT
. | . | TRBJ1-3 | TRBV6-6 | CASSYSREGGNTIYF | TGTGCCAGCAGTTACTCGCGAGAGGGAGGAAACACCATATATTTT
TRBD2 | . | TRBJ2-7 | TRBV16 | CASSPIAGGYEQYF | TGTGCCAGCAGCCCTATAGCGGGGGGTTACGAGCAGTACTTC
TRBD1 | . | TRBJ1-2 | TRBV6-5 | CASSLGDRGNYGYTF | TGTGCCAGCAGCCTTGGTGACAGGGGGAACTATGGCTACACCTTC
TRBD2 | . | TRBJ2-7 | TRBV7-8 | CASSLDQREGVYEQYF | TGTGCCAGCAGCTTAGACCAGCGGGAGGGAGTCTACGAGCAGTACTTC
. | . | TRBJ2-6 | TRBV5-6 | CASSLVQTSSGANVLTF | TGTGCCAGCAGCTTGGTACAGACGAGCTCTGGGGCCAACGTCCTGACTTTC
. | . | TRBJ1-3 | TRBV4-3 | CASSQEGMGGAGIYF | TGCGCCAGCAGCCAAGAAGGAATGGGAGGGGCGGGCATATATTTT
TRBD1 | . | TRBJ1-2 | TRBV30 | CAWSPAGTGFFDGYTF | TGTGCCTGGAGTCCCGCCGGGACAGGGTTTTTCGATGGCTACACCTTC
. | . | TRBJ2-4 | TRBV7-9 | CASSLTEIQYF | TGTGCCAGCAGCTTAACAGAAATTCAGTACTTC
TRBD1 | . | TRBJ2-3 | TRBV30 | CAWTLPGQGRNTQYF | TGTGCCTGGACTCTACCGGGACAGGGTAGGAATACGCAGTATTTT
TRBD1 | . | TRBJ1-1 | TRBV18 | CASSVTGEANTEAFF | TGTGCCAGCTCGGTGACAGGGGAAGCGAACACTGAAGCTTTCTTT
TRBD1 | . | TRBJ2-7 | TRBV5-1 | CASSLGTGVRYEQYF | TGCGCCAGCAGCTTGGGAACAGGGGTACGCTACGAGCAGTACTTC
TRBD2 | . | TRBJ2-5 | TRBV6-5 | CASTAGETQYF | TGTGCCAGCACAGCGGGGGAGACCCAGTACTTC
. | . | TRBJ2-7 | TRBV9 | CASSSGISRDYEQYF | TGTGCCAGCAGCTCAGGAATTAGCAGGGACTACGAGCAGTACTTC
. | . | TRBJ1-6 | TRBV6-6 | CASSYRTGAYNSPLHF | TGTGCCAGCAGTTACCGCACGGGGGCCTATAATTCACCCCTCCACTTT
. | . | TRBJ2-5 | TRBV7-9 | CASSLGGEETQYF | TGTGCCAGCAGCTTAGGGGGGGAAGAGACCCAGTACTTC
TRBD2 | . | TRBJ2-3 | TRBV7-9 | CASSPPRGADTQYF | TGTGCCAGCAGCCCCCCCCGGGGGGCAGATACGCAGTATTTT
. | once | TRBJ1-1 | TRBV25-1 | CASSVLGQGISEAFF | TGTGCCAGCAGTGTGTTGGGGCAGGGAATCTCTGAAGCTTTCTTT
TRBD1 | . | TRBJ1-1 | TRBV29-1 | CSVVKTGTTEAFF | TGCAGCGTTGTGAAGACAGGGACCACTGAAGCTTTCTTT
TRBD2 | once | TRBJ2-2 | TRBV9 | CASSSTVGLAGLNTGELFF | TGTGCCAGCAGCTCCACCGTGGGCCTAGCGGGGTTAAACACCGGGGAGCTGTTTTTT
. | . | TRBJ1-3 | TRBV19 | CASSSRAGNTIYF | TGTGCCAGTAGTTCCAGGGCAGGAAACACCATATATTTT
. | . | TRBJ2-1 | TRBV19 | CASSIDWGVPGYNEQFF | TGTGCCAGTAGTATAGATTGGGGGGTGCCTGGTTACAATGAGCAGTTCTTC
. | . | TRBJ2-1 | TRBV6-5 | CAGPDRRSYNEQFF | TGTGCCGGTCCGGATCGGAGATCCTACAATGAGCAGTTCTTC
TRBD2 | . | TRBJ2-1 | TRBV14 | CASSQVIGLAGGLGNEQFF | TGTGCCAGCAGCCAAGTTATCGGGCTAGCGGGGGGGCTTGGCAATGAGCAGTTCTTC
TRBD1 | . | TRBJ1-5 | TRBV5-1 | CASSLETGGKQPQHF | TGCGCCAGCAGCTTGGAAACAGGGGGTAAGCAGCCCCAGCATTTT
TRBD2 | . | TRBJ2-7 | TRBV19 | CASSIEASGRAREQYF | TGTGCCAGTAGTATCGAGGCTAGCGGGAGGGCCAGGGAGCAGTACTTC
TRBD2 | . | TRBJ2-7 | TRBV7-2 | CASSGRGGRVGDQYF | TGTGCCAGCAGCGGTCGGGGCGGGAGGGTAGGGGATCAGTACTTC
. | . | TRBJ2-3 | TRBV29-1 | CSADRGADTQYF | TGCAGCGCCGACAGAGGAGCCGATACGCAGTATTTT
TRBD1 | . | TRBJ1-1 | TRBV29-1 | CSVSPGTDTEAFF | TGCAGCGTTTCCCCCGGGACAGACACTGAAGCTTTCTTT
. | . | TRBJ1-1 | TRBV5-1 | CASSLLGTMNTEAFF | TGCGCCAGCAGCTTGCTAGGGACAATGAACACTGAAGCTTTCTTT
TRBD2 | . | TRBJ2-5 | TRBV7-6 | CASSPIGTTQETQYF | TGTGCCAGCAGCCCTATAGGGACTACCCAAGAGACCCAGTACTTC
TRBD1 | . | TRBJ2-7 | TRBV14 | CASSPRDRGPTFSYEQYF | TGTGCCAGCAGCCCCCGGGACAGGGGGCCAACCTTCTCCTACGAGCAGTACTTC
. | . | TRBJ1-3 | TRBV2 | CASSATRPSSSGNTIYF | TGTGCCAGCAGTGCCACCAGGCCTTCGAGCTCTGGAAACACCATATATTTT
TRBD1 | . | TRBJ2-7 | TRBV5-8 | CASSPRQGGYEQYF | TGTGCCAGCAGCCCCCGACAGGGTGGCTACGAGCAGTACTTC
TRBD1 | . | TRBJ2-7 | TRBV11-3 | CASSSLAGTGGHEQYF | TGTGCCAGCAGCTCCTTGGCCGGGACAGGGGGTCACGAGCAGTACTTC
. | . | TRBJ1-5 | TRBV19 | CASQGSPLSNQPQHF | TGTGCCAGCCAGGGGTCCCCTTTGAGCAATCAGCCCCAGCATTTT
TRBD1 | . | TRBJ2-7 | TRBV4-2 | CASSQDIQGALEQYF | TGTGCCAGCAGCCAAGATATACAGGGGGCGTTGGAGCAGTACTTC
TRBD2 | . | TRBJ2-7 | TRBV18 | CASSPLRTSGTLEVEQYF | TGTGCCAGCTCACCATTAAGGACTAGCGGGACCCTAGAGGTTGAGCAGTACTTC
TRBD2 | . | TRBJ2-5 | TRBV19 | CASSMNGGNMETQYF | TGTGCCAGTAGTATGAACGGGGGGAACATGGAGACCCAGTACTTC
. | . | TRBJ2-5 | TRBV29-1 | CSADGQGGETQYF | TGCAGCGCCGATGGGCAGGGCGGAGAGACCCAGTACTTC